The 6 T cell receptor beta chains below all came from one sample that was sequenced in a study of cytomegalovirus exposure and HLA in healthy donors. PCR used 60 Vbeta primers and 13 Jbeta primers. Assay used: immunoSEQ multiplex PCR; TCRdb lists only in-frame clones, some missing. The sample contains a few hundred thousand clones, 80% of which appear only once. The source material was PBMCs. Source of these receptors: a girl aged 2 to 9 in good health and CMV-seronegative.

The chain uses TRBV7-2 and TRBJ2-2; 7 nucleotides agree with TRBD2. Germline CDR1 SGHTA, CDR2 FQGNSA. The CDR3 runs 16 residues. Trimming removed 5 bases from V and 4 bases from J; junction bases left unmatched: 10. In nucleotides, the CDR3 is TGTGCCAGCAGCCTCCGACCCGGACTAGTCACCGGGGAGCTGTTTTTT. Translation gives CASSLRPGLVTGELFF.

This chain connects TRBV5-4 to TRBJ2-7; the D is unclear. The germline CDR1 and CDR2 sequences are SGHNT and YYREEE (reference sequence). CDR3 length: 14 residues. V was trimmed by 0 bases and J by 6 bases, leaving 13 bases between them. CDR3 bases: TGTGCCAGCAGCTTGGCCCTAGTTCCCGCCGAGCAGTACTTC. Encoded protein: CASSLALVPAEQYF.

This sequence joins TRBV19 and TRBJ1-2; 8 bases match TRBD1. The CDR3 contains 14 residues. The germline CDR1 and CDR2 sequences are LNHDA and SQIVND (reference sequence). V dropped 3 bases and J dropped 3; count of bases not matched to a gene: 3. Here the CDR3 reads CASSILDRDYGYTF. Here the CDR3 DNA reads TGTGCCAGTAGTATTTTGGACAGGGACTATGGCTACACCTTC.

The chain has TRBV9 and TRBJ2-1; 8 nucleotides align to TRBD2. The CDR3 runs to 16 residues. Germline trimming cut 4 bases from V and 10 bases from J; bases unmatched to any gene: 16. The germline gives CDR1 SGDLS, CDR2 YYNGEE. CDR3 sequence: CASSPWVLGGAGEQFF. The CDR3 coding sequence is TGTGCCAGCAGCCCATGGGTCCTCGGGGGGGCCGGGGAGCAGTTCTTC.

This clone has more than one count but fewer than ten. This chain uses TRBV9 with TRBJ2-7, with 8 positions matching TRBD1. V lost 2 bases to trimming and J lost 2 bases; unmatched junction nucleotides: 6. CDR1 SGDLS and CDR2 YYNGEE come from the germline V gene. The CDR3 loop spans 15 amino acids. The CDR3 DNA reads as TGTGCCAGCAGCGTCGGGACAGGCATAACCTACGAGCAGTACTTC. Protein: CASSVGTGITYEQYF.

The chain recombines TRBV2 with TRBJ2-5, with 7 bases matching TRBD2. V was pared by 7 bases and J by 2 bases, with 10 bases of the junction left unmatched. This CDR3 is built from 15 residues. Germline loops: CDR1 SNHLY, CDR2 FYNNEI. The CDR3 reads CASKVWEGAQETQYF. Written as DNA, the CDR3 is TGTGCCAGCAAGGTCTGGGAGGGAGCTCAAGAGACCCAGTACTTC.